This record looks at one TCR beta chain sequence and its context. Its specificity is unknown. The CDR3 consists of 14 residues. V was clipped by 4 bases and J by 4 bases, with 11 bases between them. Germline lookup yields CDR1 MNHNS and CDR2 SASEGT. Clones were sequenced by immunoSEQ multiplex PCR, and TCRdb holds only the in-frame ones, with some missing. Among roughly 67,000 clones listed, nearly 90% were seen once. This specimen comes from a study of OX40 agonist ivuxolimab in advanced cancers. Study-level information: At doses from 0.01 to 10 mg/kg, patients were given intravenous ivuxolimab every 2 weeks. Enrolled patients in dose escalation had cancers that were hepatocellular carcinoma, melanoma, renal cell or head and neck cancer. General study findings and limits: There were also nonresponders showing low normalized T-cell clonal expansion. Both blood CD4+ and CD8+ T cells showed clonal growth by week 6 at 0.1 to 3.0 mg/kg.

The sequence came from an adult with an advanced solid tumor such as melanoma, head and neck, liver or kidney cancer. Sequencing was performed on CD4+ or CD8+ T cells sorted from blood, taken in a trial of the OX40 agonist ivuxolimab. The V and J genes are TRBV6-1 and TRBJ1-5, with no clear D. The DNA of the CDR3 is TGTGCCAGCAGTGGGACGGACGGGAATCAGCCCCAGCATTTT. Protein product: CASSGTDGNQPQHF.